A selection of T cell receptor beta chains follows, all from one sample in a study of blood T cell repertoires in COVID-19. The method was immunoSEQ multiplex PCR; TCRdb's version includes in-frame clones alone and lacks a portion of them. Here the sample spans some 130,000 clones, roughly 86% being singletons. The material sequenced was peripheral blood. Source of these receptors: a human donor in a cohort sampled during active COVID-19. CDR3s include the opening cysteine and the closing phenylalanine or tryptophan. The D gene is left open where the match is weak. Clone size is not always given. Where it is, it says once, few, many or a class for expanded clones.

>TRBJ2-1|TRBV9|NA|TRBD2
CASSVAPGGLTFVGNEQFF
TGTGCCAGCAGCGTAGCTCCGGGGGGGCTCACGTTTGTCGGAAATGAGCAGTTCTTC
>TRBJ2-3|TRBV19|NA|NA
CASSATSGDTQYF
TGTGCCAGTAGCGCCACCTCGGGGGATACGCAGTATTTT
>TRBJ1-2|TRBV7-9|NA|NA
CASSNRQSDTNYGYTF
TGTGCCAGCAGCAACCGACAGTCTGATACTAACTATGGCTACACCTTC
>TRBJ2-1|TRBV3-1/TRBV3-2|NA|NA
CASSQAGSYNEQFF
TGTGCCAGCAGCCAAGCGGGGTCCTACAATGAGCAGTTCTTC
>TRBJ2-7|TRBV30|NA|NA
CAWRTGAYEQYF
TGTGCCTGGAGGACGGGGGCCTACGAGCAGTACTTC
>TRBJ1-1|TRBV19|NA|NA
CASREQGSLEAFF
TGTGCCAGTAGAGAACAGGGTTCACTCGAAGCTTTCTTT
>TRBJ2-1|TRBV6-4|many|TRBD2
CASSDSGTSSEQFF
TGTGCCAGCAGTGACTCAGGGACTAGCAGTGAGCAGTTCTTC
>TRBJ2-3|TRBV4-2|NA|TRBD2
CASSQGRLAGRDTQYF
TGTGCCAGCAGCCAGGGAAGACTAGCGGGGAGAGATACGCAGTATTTT
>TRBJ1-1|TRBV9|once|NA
CASSVVGGFGGTEAFF
TGTGCCAGCAGCGTAGTGGGGGGATTTGGGGGCACTGAAGCTTTCTTT
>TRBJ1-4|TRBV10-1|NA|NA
CASNNRRNEKLFF
TGCGCCAGCAACAACAGGAGAAATGAAAAACTGTTTTTT
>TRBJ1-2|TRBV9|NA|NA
CASSGQSYGYGYTF
TGTGCCAGCAGCGGACAGAGTTATGGCTATGGCTACACCTTC
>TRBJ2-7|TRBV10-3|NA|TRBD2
CAISEKRGDSYEQYF
TGTGCCATCAGTGAAAAGCGGGGGGACTCCTACGAGCAGTACTTC
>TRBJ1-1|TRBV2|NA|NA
CASSDPPGGFGNTEAFF
TGTGCCAGCAGTGACCCCCCGGGAGGGTTCGGGAACACTGAAGCTTTCTTT
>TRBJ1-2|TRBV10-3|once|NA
CAISEDDFGYTF
TGTGCCATCAGTGAAGACGACTTCGGCTACACCTTC
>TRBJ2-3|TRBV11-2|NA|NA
CASSRWGGELLTDTQYF
TGTGCCAGCAGCCGGTGGGGCGGGGAGCTCCTCACAGATACGCAGTATTTT
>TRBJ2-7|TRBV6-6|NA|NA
CASSYSRGIHEQYF
TGTGCCAGCAGTTACTCGAGAGGGATCCACGAGCAGTACTTC
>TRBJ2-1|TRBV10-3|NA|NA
CAIQDLRHNEQFF
TGTGCCATCCAGGATCTTAGGCACAATGAGCAGTTCTTC
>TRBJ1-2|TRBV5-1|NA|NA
CASSLDAEDYGYTF
TGCGCCAGCAGCTTGGACGCAGAGGACTATGGCTACACCTTC
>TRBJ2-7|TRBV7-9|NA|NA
CASSPPGGSTYEQYF
TGTGCCAGCAGCCCCCCAGGTGGCAGTACCTACGAGCAGTACTTC
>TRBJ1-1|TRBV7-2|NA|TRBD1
CASSWGGTGAEAFF
TGTGCCAGCAGCTGGGGGGGGACAGGGGCTGAAGCTTTCTTT
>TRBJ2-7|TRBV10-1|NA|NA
CASSEGLGATYEQYF
TGCGCCAGCAGTGAGGGGCTGGGGGCGACCTACGAGCAGTACTTC
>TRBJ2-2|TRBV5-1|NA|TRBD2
CASRWGLAGGRGTGELFF
TGCGCCAGCCGATGGGGGCTAGCGGGGGGACGAGGCACCGGGGAGCTGTTTTTT
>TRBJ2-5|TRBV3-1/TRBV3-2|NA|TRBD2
CASERSGGEETQYF
TGTGCCAGCGAGCGTAGCGGGGGGGAAGAGACCCAGTACTTC
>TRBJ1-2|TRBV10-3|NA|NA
CAIGNGGWAGLYGYTF
TGTGCCATCGGGAATGGAGGGTGGGCCGGGCTTTATGGCTACACCTTC
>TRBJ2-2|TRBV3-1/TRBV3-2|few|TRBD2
CASSPPPGLAGGLNTGELFF
TGTGCCAGCAGCCCCCCCCCGGGACTAGCGGGGGGGCTGAACACCGGGGAGCTGTTTTTT
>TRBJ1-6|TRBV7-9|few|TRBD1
CASSLEGASGTPLHF
TGTGCCAGCAGCTTAGAGGGGGCCTCGGGGACACCCCTCCACTTT
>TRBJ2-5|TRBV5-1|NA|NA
CASSSGWETQYF
TGCGCCAGCAGCTCAGGATGGGAGACCCAGTACTTC
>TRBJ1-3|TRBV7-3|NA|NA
CASSLIGGTGNTIYF
TGTGCCAGCAGCCTCATAGGGGGAACTGGAAACACCATATATTTT
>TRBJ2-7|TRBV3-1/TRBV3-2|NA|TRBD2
CASSPTGLAGWEQYF
TGTGCCAGCAGCCCCACCGGACTAGCGGGGTGGGAGCAGTACTTC
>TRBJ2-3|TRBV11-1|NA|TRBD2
CASSREGLAGDTQYF
TGTGCCAGCAGCCGGGAGGGACTAGCGGGAGATACGCAGTATTTT
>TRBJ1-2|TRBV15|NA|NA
CATSRSGENGYTF
TGTGCCACCAGCAGATCTGGGGAGAATGGCTACACCTTC
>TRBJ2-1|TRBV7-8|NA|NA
CASSLGSGRFYNEQFF
TGTGCCAGCAGCCTCGGGAGCGGGCGCTTCTACAATGAGCAGTTCTTC
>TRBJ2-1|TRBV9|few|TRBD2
CASSPTSGGASYNEQFF
TGTGCCAGCAGCCCGACTAGCGGGGGGGCATCCTACAATGAGCAGTTCTTC
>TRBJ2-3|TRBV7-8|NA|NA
CASSLASYTDTQYF
TGTGCCAGCAGCTTAGCCTCCTACACAGATACGCAGTATTTT
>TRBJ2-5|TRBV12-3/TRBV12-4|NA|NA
CASRGGLETQYF
TGTGCCAGCAGGGGGGGTCTCGAGACCCAGTACTTC
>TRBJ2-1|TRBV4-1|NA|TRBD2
CASSQPGLAGTYNEQFF
TGCGCCAGCAGCCAGCCGGGACTAGCGGGCACCTACAATGAGCAGTTCTTC
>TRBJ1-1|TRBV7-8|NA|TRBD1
CASSLAWQGGEAFF
TGTGCCAGCAGCTTAGCGTGGCAGGGGGGTGAAGCTTTCTTT
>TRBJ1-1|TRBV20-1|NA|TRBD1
CSASRGLEDTEAFF
TGCAGTGCTAGTAGGGGGCTAGAGGACACTGAAGCTTTCTTT
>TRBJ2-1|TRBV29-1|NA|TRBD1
CSEQGANEQFF
TGCAGCGAACAGGGGGCGAATGAGCAGTTCTTC
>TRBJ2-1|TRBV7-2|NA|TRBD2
CASSLVGLAGAGEQFF
TGTGCCAGCAGCTTAGTGGGACTAGCGGGGGCGGGTGAGCAGTTCTTC
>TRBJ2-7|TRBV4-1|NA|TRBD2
CASSHRSPLAGVYEQYF
TGCGCCAGCAGCCACCGGTCCCCACTAGCGGGAGTCTACGAGCAGTACTTC
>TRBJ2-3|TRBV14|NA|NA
CASSQRYGYTQYF
TGTGCCAGCAGCCAACGGTACGGTTATACGCAGTATTTT
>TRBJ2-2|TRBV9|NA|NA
CASSVATGGGPGELFF
TGTGCCAGCAGCGTAGCTACTGGGGGGGGCCCCGGGGAGCTGTTTTTT
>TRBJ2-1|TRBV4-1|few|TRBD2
CASSQVGRGAYNEQFF
TGCGCCAGCAGCCAAGTCGGACGGGGGGCCTACAATGAGCAGTTCTTC
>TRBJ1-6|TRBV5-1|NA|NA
CASSLVGVENSPLHF
TGCGCCAGCAGCTTGGTCGGGGTCGAGAATTCACCCCTCCACTTT
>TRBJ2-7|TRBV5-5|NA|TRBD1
CASSFSDRIDYEQYF
TGTGCCAGCAGTTTCTCGGACAGGATAGACTACGAGCAGTACTTC
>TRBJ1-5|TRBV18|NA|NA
CASSPGDNQPQHF
TGTGCCAGCTCACCCGGGGACAACCAGCCCCAGCATTTT
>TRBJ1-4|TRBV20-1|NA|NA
CSASRGGNNEKLFF
TGCAGTGCTAGTAGAGGGGGTAACAATGAAAAACTGTTTTTT
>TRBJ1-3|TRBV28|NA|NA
CASSSRGTGNTIYF
TGTGCCAGCAGTTCACGAGGGACTGGAAACACCATATATTTT
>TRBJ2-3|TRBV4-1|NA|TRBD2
CASSQEGRRSGGPRGTDTQYF
TGCGCCAGCAGCCAAGAAGGGCGTAGGAGCGGGGGGCCCAGGGGGACAGATACGCAGTATTTT
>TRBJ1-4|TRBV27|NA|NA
CASSPLGEGGSEKLFF
TGTGCCAGCAGTCCCCTTGGCGAGGGCGGTAGTGAAAAACTGTTTTTT